Detailed here is one T cell receptor (beta chain). This sample is part of a study of blood T cell repertoires in COVID-19. In the study overall: T cells, B-cell-depleted T cells, or PBMCs provided the cDNA or gDNA that served as material.

The CDR3 runs to 11 residues. Germline V gives CDR1 SEHNR, CDR2 FQNEAQ (reference sequence). V lost 7 bases to trimming and J lost 4 bases, with 6 bases between them. Original analysis: Amplification from reference gene primers served as the basis for estimated nucleated cell counts. Libraries were prepared by immunoSEQ multiplex PCR; TCRdb keeps only in-frame clonotypes and omits some of them. V and J calls and clone size follow that table, whereas D and trimming were derived from the DNA. The data hold around 68,000 clones, with around nine tenths observed a single time. The source material was peripheral blood. The gene calls are TRBV7-9 and TRBJ2-3; D unclear. The sequence was collected from a human donor in a cohort sampled during active COVID-19. CDR3 coding DNA: TGTGCCAGCACCTCCTCAGATACGCAGTATTTT. Its protein product is CASTSSDTQYF.